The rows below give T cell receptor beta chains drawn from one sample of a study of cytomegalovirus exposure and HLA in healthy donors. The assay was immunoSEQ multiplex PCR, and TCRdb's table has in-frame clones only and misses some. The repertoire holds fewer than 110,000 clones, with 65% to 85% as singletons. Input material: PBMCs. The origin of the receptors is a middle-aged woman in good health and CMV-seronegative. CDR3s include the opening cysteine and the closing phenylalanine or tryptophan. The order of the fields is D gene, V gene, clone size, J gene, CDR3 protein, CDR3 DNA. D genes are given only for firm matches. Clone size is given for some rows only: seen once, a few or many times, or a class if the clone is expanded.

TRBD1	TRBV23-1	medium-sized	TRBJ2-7	CASPTRGQKGYEQYF	TGCGCCAGTCCAACCCGGGGACAGAAAGGCTACGAGCAGTACTTC
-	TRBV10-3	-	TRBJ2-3	CAISESSSPDTQYF	TGTGCCATCAGTGAGTCTAGCTCCCCAGATACGCAGTATTTT
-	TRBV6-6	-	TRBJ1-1	CASSPDSWNTEAFF	TGTGCCAGCAGTCCCGACAGTTGGAACACTGAAGCTTTCTTT
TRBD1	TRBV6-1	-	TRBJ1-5	CASSEFPTGPSNQPQHF	TGTGCCAGCAGTGAATTCCCGACAGGGCCCAGCAATCAGCCCCAGCATTTT
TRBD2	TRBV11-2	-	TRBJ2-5	CASSFTSGRGGETQYF	TGTGCCAGCAGCTTTACCAGCGGGAGAGGAGGTGAGACCCAGTACTTC
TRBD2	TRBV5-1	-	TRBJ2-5	CASSLGLQPGGKETQYF	TGCGCCAGCAGCTTGGGCCTCCAGCCGGGGGGGAAAGAGACCCAGTACTTC
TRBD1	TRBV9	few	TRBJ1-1	CASSRDSLNTEAFF	TGTGCCAGCAGTCGGGACAGCCTGAACACTGAAGCTTTCTTT
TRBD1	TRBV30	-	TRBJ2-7	CAWSEPYRGSHEQYF	TGTGCCTGGAGCGAACCATACAGGGGATCCCACGAGCAGTACTTC
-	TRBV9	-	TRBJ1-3	CASSVAAGNTIYF	TGTGCCAGCAGCGTAGCGGCTGGAAACACCATATATTTT
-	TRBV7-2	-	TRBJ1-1	CASAWGGHTEAFF	TGTGCCAGCGCCTGGGGAGGCCACACTGAAGCTTTCTTT